This T cell receptor beta chain was sequenced for a study of immune characterization of retroperitoneal liposarcoma. The CDR3 covers 14 residues. Germline V gives CDR1 SGHVS, CDR2 FNYEAQ. With V trimmed by 5 bases and J by 8 bases, 8 bases remained unmatched. This clonotype was seen only a few times. One entry per CDR3 protein, called by TCRdb with MiXCR from the PCR reads. The repertoire holds roughly 4,000 distinct CDR3 sequences, approximately 30% seen once, with roughly 10% in the top ten. This clonotype was sampled from a female donor with retroperitoneal liposarcoma. Input material: blood. The chain has TRBV7-6 and TRBJ1-4, with 7 bases fitting TRBD1. The CDR3 DNA reads as TGTGCCAGCAGCCCGAGCTACAGGGGCGAAAAACTGTTTTTT. This codes for CASSPSYRGEKLFF.